What follows are 25 T cell receptor beta chains derived from one specimen sequenced in a study of OX40 agonist ivuxolimab in advanced cancers. Only in-frame clones appear in the TCRdb table, and some are missing; sequencing was by immunoSEQ multiplex PCR. Seen here are around 60,000 clones, about 86% observed once, and the top ten hold more than 0.9%. The specimen was CD4+ or CD8+ T cells sorted from blood, collected in a trial of the OX40 agonist ivuxolimab. The receptors were gathered from an adult with an advanced solid tumor such as melanoma, head and neck, liver or kidney cancer.

This chain uses TRBV27 with TRBJ2-2; either TRBD1 or TRBD2 may supply D (6 bases each). The CDR3 covers 15 residues. V gave up 7 bases and J gave up 5 bases, with 17 bases separating them. Germline CDR1 MNHEY, CDR2 SMNVEV (reference sequence). Here the CDR3 reads CASTFTGRRTGELFF. In DNA, the CDR3 is TGTGCCAGCACCTTCACAGGGAGGCGAACCGGGGAGCTGTTTTTT.

In this sample, this clone turned up once. The chain carries TRBV5-8 and TRBJ1-2, with D unclear. Germline V gene lookup returns CDR1 SGHTS and CDR2 YDEGEE. V was shortened by 0 bases and J by 8 bases, with 14 bases between the two germline ends. CDR3 length: 14 amino acids. CDR3 loop: CASSLGGLVRGYTF. CDR3 bases: TGTGCCAGCAGCTTGGGGGGTCTGGTCCGCGGCTACACCTTC.

This clone was recorded once. The chain joins TRBV18 to TRBJ1-1, with D maybe TRBD1 (6 bases). Trimming removed 3 bases from V and 0 bases from J, with 17 bases in between. In germline, CDR1 is KGHSH, CDR2 LQKENI. The CDR3 totals 17 residues. CDR3 coding DNA: TGTGCCAGCTCACCTTCCTTGGCAGGGGCTATGAACACTGAAGCTTTCTTT. Translated, it gives CASSPSLAGAMNTEAFF.

This chain joins TRBV9 and TRBJ1-2; 10 bases match TRBD1. CDR3 length: 17 amino acids. Losses at the gene ends were 3 bases for V and 4 bases for J; bases not matched to a gene: 12. From germline, CDR1 is SGDLS and CDR2 YYNGEE. CDR3 amino acids: CASSERGGQGLFYGYTF. The CDR3 coding sequence is TGTGCCAGCAGCGAGAGGGGGGGACAGGGGTTATTCTATGGCTACACCTTC.

This chain links TRBV9 with TRBJ1-6; no definite D call. The V gene's germline CDR1 is SGDLS and CDR2 YYNGEE. V dropped 3 bases and J dropped 5 bases, with 9 bases sitting between them. This CDR3 region has 14 residues. Here the CDR3 reads CASSAGHNNSPLHF. CDR3 bases: TGTGCCAGCAGCGCGGGTCACAATAATTCACCCCTCCACTTT.

J is TRBJ2-5 and V is TRBV4-2; the match to TRBD2 covers 9 bases. Looked up from germline, CDR1 is LGHNA and CDR2 is YNFKEQ. Trimming took 0 bases from V and 2 from J; bases not matched to a gene: 7. This CDR3 region has 17 residues. The CDR3 loop is CASSQDYAGGPQETQYF. The CDR3, as DNA: TGTGCCAGCAGCCAAGATTACGCGGGGGGGCCACAAGAGACCCAGTACTTC.

Of note for this clone: As the CDR3 is not closed by the conserved phenylalanine or tryptophan, this likely results from a read error. The J gene is TRBJ2-7, the V gene TRBV4-1, with D maybe TRBD1 (6 bases). The V end was cut by 4 bases, the J end by 2 bases, with 18 bases between. This CDR3 contains 16 residues. Germline CDR1 reads MGHRA; CDR2 reads YSYEKL. The CDR3 loop reads CASSPSERTVTYEQYL. CDR3 DNA sequence: TGCGCCAGCAGCCCCTCCGAACGGACAGTCACCTACGAGCAGTACCTC.

Note on this clone: Other DNA sequences in this specimen translate into the identical CDR3. This chain uses TRBV5-1 with TRBJ1-3; 7 bases map to TRBD1. The germline V gene encodes CDR1 SGHRS and CDR2 YFSETQ. Trimming took 0 bases from V and 8 from J; bases not matched to a gene: 2. CDR3 length: 13 amino acids. The CDR3, as DNA: TGCGCCAGCAGCTTGGGAGGGGGCGACACCATATATTTT. Amino acids: CASSLGGGDTIYF.

This sequence joins TRBV4-1 and TRBJ1-1, with unresolved D. The germline V and J ends were trimmed by 1 base and 0 bases, with 6 bases remaining between them. The CDR3 is 14 amino acids. The germline CDR1 and CDR2 sequences are MGHRA and YSYEKL. CDR3 nucleotide sequence: TGCGCCAGCAGCCAAGTCGCAGTGAACACTGAAGCTTTCTTT. This encodes CASSQVAVNTEAFF.

The J gene is TRBJ2-1, the V gene TRBV19, with TRBD1 matching over 7 bases. The germline CDR1 and CDR2 sequences are LNHDA and SQIVND (reference sequence). The V and J ends lost 4 bases and 10 bases, in that order; junction bases with no gene match: 10. The CDR3 loop spans 14 amino acids. The CDR3 coding sequence is TGTGCCAGTAGTACCTCCGGACAGGTCGGAGAGCAGTTCTTC. This translates into CASSTSGQVGEQFF.

The chain is built from TRBV7-7 and TRBJ2-7; 8 bases agree with TRBD1. Germline values: CDR1 SSHAT, CDR2 FNYEAQ (reference sequence). The CDR3 loop spans 14 amino acids. The CDR3 here is CASARDRGLYEQYF. The CDR3 nucleotides read TGTGCTAGTGCCCGTGACAGGGGTTTATACGAGCAGTACTTC.

This chain uses TRBV9 with TRBJ2-2; either TRBD1 or TRBD2 may fit D (6 bases each). The germline gives CDR1 SGDLS, CDR2 YYNGEE. CDR3 length equals 15 residues. V lost 2 bases to trimming and J lost 6 bases, with 14 bases between them. CDR3 nucleotides: TGTGCCAGCAGCGTCCTATATGGGGGGCCCGGGGAGCTGTTTTTT. It translates to CASSVLYGGPGELFF.

This clone occurred a few times. The chain carries TRBV29-1 and TRBJ1-4; 11 nucleotides match TRBD1. The germline gives CDR1 SQVTM, CDR2 ANQGSEA. CDR3 size: 16 residues. V lost 6 bases and J lost 3; bases outside the gene matches: 9. Here the CDR3 reads CSVARTGGRSNEKLFF. CDR3 nucleotide sequence: TGCAGCGTGGCTAGGACAGGGGGCAGATCTAATGAAAAACTGTTTTTT. Complete variable domain (other parts from reference TRBV29-1 and TRBJ1-4): SAVISQKPSRDICQRGTSLTIQCQVDSQVTMMFWYRQQPGQSLTLIATANQGSEATYESGFVIDKFPISRPNLTFSTLTVSNMSPEDSSIYLCSVARTGGRSNEKLFFGSGTQLSVL.

V is TRBV30 and J is TRBJ1-1, with a weak D call TRBD1 (6 bases). The CDR3 totals 16 residues. The germline gives CDR1 GTSNPN, CDR2 SVGIG (reference sequence). The V end was cut by 2 bases, the J end by 1 base, with 17 bases between. The chain's CDR3 is CAWSPKSGGGNTEAFF. CDR3 in DNA: TGTGCCTGGAGTCCAAAATCGGGAGGGGGGAACACTGAAGCTTTCTTT.

The chain carries TRBV18 and TRBJ1-2, with D tentatively TRBD1 (5 bases). V lost 1 base to trimming and J lost 7 bases, with 16 bases between them. The CDR3 loop spans 15 amino acids. Germline-derived CDR1 and CDR2 are KGHSH and LQKENI. For the CDR3, the DNA is TGTGCCAGCTCACCACTTGACAGCGGTGGAGGTGGCTACACCTTC. Translation gives CASSPLDSGGGGYTF.

This chain uses TRBV14 with TRBJ1-6, with D perhaps matching TRBD1 (6 bases). V was clipped by 4 bases and J by 10 bases, with 17 bases between them. Per the germline V gene, CDR1 is SGHDN and CDR2 is FVKESK. This CDR3 has 15 residues. The CDR3 is CASSRTTGSASPLHF. CDR3 DNA: TGTGCCAGCAGCCGGACTACAGGGTCAGCCTCACCCCTCCACTTT.

The gene calls are TRBV6-1 and TRBJ2-7; TRBD2 might be the D (5 bases). The ends were cut back, 4 bases at V and 3 bases at J, with 19 bases in the middle. The CDR3 contains 16 residues. The V gene's germline CDR1 is MNHNS and CDR2 SASEGT. CDR3 loop: CASSAQSTRAVYEQYF. In DNA, the CDR3 is TGTGCCAGCAGTGCCCAGAGTACGCGGGCGGTCTACGAGCAGTACTTC.

CDR3 residues: CASSLSRGPSSYEQYF. DNA of the CDR3: TGCGCCAGCAGCCTTTCCAGGGGGCCGAGCTCCTACGAGCAGTACTTC. The chain links TRBV5-1 to TRBJ2-7, with 8 bases identical to TRBD1. V trimming: 4 bases; J trimming: 0 bases; junction bases outside the gene matches: 9. The V gene's germline CDR1 is SGHRS and CDR2 YFSETQ. This CDR3 is built from 16 residues.

The chain employs TRBV2 and TRBJ1-2, with a tentative D call TRBD1 (6 bases). CDR3 length: 14 amino acids. V lost 5 bases to trimming and J lost 2 bases, with 12 bases between them. Germline CDR1 is SNHLY and CDR2 is FYNNEI. The CDR3 here is CASSSQGRNYGYTF. Here the CDR3 DNA reads TGTGCCAGCAGTTCACAGGGACGAAACTATGGCTACACCTTC. Looking up the rest from reference TRBV2 and TRBJ1-2 gives the full variable domain: EPEVTQTPSHQVTQMGQEVILRCVPISNHLYFYWYRQILGQKVEFLVSFYNNEISEKSEIFDDQFSVERPDGSNFTLKIRSTKLEDSAMYFCASSSQGRNYGYTFGSGTRLTVV.

The rearrangement joins TRBV6-5 to TRBJ1-3; D not certain. Germline V CDR1 and CDR2: MNHEY, SVGAGI. The CDR3 extends over 15 amino acids. V lost 2 bases and J 3 bases, leaving 11 bases between the germline ends. The CDR3 DNA reads as TGTGCCAGCAGTTACAAACCCTACGGTGGAAACACCATATATTTT. It encodes CASSYKPYGGNTIYF.

V gene TRBV25-1 combines with J gene TRBJ2-7, with D tentatively TRBD2 (7 bases). Per germline, CDR1 MGHDK and CDR2 SYGVNS. The V end lost 4 bases, the J end lost 5 bases, and 15 bases lay between the germline ends. This CDR3 is 14 amino acids long. The chain's CDR3 is CASSGGGGRDEQYF. In DNA form, the CDR3 reads TGTGCCAGCAGTGGTGGGGGGGGCCGGGACGAGCAGTACTTC.

In this sample, this clone turned up once. The chain is built from TRBV2 and TRBJ1-6; possibly TRBD1 for D (6 bases). CDR1 is SNHLY and CDR2 is FYNNEI in the germline V gene. The ends were cut back, 2 bases at V and 6 bases at J, with 11 bases in the middle. The CDR3 runs 15 residues. The CDR3 loop reads CASSERGIANSPLHF. Written as DNA, the CDR3 is TGTGCCAGCAGTGAAAGGGGGATCGCTAATTCACCCCTCCACTTT.

V and J are TRBV19 and TRBJ2-4; D possibly corresponds to TRBD1 (6 bases). With 5 bases removed from V and 2 bases from J, the gap between germline ends came to 13 bases. Germline V gene data show CDR1 as LNHDA and CDR2 as SQIVND (reference sequence). The CDR3 totals 15 residues. In nucleotides, the CDR3 is TGTGCCAGTAGTCCAAATAGGGGGACCAAAAACATTCAGTACTTC. It is translated as CASSPNRGTKNIQYF. Drawing the rest from reference TRBV19 and TRBJ2-4, the complete variable domain is DGGITQSPKYLFRKEGQNVTLSCEQNLNHDAMYWYRQDPGQGLRLIYYSQIVNDFQKGDIAEGYSVSREKKESFPLTVTSAQKNPTAFYLCASSPNRGTKNIQYFGAGTRLSVL.

J is TRBJ2-3 and V is TRBV7-9; D ambiguous. V was clipped by 1 base and J by 4 bases, with 6 bases between them. The V gene's germline CDR1 is SEHNR and CDR2 FQNEAQ (reference sequence). This CDR3 contains 13 residues. The CDR3, as DNA: TGTGCCAGCAGCTTAGACGTGGCAGATACGCAGTATTTT. This sequence encodes CASSLDVADTQYF.

V gene TRBV6-6 combines with J gene TRBJ2-5, with TRBD1 matching over 7 bases. V gave up 6 bases and J gave up 5 bases; unmatched junction bases: 9. Germline V gives CDR1 MNHNY, CDR2 SVGAGI (reference sequence). This CDR3 is 14 amino acids long. CDR3 in amino acids: CASRSGGVGETQYF. The CDR3 nucleotides are TGTGCCAGCAGGTCAGGGGGTGTTGGCGAGACCCAGTACTTC.